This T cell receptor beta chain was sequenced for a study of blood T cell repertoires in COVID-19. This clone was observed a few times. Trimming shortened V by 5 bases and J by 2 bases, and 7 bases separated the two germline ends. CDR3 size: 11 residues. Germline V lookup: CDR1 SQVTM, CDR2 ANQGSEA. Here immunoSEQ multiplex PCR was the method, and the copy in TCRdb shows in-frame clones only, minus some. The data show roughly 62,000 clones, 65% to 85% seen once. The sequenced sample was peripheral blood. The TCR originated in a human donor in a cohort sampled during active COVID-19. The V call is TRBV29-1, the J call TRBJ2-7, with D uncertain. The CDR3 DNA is TGCAGCGTTTACGAGACCTACGAGCAGTACTTC. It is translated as CSVYETYEQYF.